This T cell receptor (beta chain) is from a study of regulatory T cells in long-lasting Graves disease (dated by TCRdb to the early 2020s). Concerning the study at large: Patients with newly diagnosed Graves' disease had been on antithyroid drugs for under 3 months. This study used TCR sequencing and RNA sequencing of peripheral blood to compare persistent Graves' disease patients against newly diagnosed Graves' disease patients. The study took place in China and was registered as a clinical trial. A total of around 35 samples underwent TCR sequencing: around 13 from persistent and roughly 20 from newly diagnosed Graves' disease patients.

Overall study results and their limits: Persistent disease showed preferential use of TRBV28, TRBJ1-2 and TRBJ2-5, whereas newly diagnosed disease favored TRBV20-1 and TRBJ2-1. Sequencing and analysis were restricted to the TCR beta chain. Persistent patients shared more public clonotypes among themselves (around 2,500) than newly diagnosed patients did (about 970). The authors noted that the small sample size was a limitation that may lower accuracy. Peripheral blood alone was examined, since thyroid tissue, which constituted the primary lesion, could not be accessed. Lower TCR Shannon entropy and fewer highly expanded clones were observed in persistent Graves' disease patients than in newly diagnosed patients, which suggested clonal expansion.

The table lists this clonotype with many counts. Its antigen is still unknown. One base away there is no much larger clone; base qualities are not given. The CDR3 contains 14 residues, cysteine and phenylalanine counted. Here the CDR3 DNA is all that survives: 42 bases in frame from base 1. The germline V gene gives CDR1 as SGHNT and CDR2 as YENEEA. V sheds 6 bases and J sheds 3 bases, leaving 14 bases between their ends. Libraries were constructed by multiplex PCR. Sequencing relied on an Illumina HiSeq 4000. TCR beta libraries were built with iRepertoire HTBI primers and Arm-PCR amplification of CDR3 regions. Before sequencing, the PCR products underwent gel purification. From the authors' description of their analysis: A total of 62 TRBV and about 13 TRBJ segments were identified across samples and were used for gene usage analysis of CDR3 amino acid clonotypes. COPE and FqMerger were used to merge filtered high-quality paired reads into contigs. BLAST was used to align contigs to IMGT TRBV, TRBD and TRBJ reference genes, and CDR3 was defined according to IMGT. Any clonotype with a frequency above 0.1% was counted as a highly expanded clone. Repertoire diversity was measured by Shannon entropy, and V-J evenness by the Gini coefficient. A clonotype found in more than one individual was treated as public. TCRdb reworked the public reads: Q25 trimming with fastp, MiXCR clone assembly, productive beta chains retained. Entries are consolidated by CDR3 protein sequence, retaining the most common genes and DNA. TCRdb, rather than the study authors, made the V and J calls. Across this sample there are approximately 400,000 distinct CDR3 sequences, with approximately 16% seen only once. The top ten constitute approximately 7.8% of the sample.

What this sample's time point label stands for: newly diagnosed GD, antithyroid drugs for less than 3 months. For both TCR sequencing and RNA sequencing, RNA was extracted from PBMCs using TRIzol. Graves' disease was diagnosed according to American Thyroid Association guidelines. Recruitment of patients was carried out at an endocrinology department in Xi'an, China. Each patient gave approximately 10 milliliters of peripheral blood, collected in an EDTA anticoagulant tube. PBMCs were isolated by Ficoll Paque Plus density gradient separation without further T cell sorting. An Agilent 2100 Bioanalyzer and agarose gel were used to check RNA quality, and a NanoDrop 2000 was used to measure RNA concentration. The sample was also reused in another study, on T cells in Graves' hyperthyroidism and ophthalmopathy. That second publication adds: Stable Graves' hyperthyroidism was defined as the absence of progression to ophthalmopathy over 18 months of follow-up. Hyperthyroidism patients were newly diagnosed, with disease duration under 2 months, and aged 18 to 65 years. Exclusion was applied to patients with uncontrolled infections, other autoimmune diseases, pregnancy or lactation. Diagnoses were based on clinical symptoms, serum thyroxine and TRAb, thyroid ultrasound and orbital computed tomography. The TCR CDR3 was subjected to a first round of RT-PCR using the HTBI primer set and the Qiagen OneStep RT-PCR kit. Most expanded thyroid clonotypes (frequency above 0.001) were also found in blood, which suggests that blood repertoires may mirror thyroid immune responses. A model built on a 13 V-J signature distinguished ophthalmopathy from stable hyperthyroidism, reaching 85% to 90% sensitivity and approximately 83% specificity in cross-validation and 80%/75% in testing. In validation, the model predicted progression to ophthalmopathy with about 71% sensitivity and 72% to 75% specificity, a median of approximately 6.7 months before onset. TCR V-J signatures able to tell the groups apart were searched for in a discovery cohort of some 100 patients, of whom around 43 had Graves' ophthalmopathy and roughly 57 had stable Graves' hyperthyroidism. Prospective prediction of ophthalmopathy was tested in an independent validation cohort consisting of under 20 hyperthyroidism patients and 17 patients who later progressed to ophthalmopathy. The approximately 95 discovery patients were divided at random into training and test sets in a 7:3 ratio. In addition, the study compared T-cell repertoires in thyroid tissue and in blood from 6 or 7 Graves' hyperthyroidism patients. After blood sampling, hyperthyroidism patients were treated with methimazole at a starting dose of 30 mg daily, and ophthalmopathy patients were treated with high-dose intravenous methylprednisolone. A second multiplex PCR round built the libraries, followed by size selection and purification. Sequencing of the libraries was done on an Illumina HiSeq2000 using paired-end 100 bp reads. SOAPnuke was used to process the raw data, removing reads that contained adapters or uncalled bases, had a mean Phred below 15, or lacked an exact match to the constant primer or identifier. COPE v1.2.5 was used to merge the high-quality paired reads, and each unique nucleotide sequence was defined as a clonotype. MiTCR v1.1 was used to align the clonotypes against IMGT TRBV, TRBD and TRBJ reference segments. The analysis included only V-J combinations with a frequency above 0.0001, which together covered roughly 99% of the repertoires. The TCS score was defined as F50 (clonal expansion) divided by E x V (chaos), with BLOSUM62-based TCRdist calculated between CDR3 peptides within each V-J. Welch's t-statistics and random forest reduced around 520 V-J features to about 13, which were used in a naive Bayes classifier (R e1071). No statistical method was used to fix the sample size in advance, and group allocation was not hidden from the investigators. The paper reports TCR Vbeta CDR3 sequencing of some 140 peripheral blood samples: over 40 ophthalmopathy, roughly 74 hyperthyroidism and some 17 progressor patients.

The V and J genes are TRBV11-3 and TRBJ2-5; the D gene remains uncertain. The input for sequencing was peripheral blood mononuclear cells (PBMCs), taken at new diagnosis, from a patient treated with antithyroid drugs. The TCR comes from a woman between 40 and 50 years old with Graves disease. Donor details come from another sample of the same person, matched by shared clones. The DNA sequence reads TGTGCCAGCAGTTCGAAACCCAGCGAAGAGACCCAGTACTTC. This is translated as CASSSKPSEETQYF.